This record covers a single T cell receptor (beta chain). Antigen: not known. This record comes from a study of OX40 agonist ivuxolimab in advanced cancers. Overall study: Patients were treated with intravenous ivuxolimab, dosed at 0.01 to 10 mg/kg and infused every 2 weeks. Eligibility rules accepted prior anti-PD-1, anti-PD-L1 or anti-CTLA-4 therapy, and around 38% had some.

The V segment lost 7 bases and the J segment 1 base; nucleotides outside the gene matches: 10. The germline V gene encodes CDR1 MDHEN and CDR2 SYDVKM. CDR3 size: 16 residues. Patients were ineligible given autoimmune disease history or systemic immunosuppression. Here immunoSEQ multiplex PCR was the method, and the copy in TCRdb shows in-frame clones only, minus some. The sample consists of 20,000 or so clones, roughly 73% of them appearing once. General study points: The expanded peripheral T cells' antigen specificity was not determined.

The origin of this receptor is an adult with an advanced solid tumor such as melanoma, head and neck, liver or kidney cancer. V is TRBV28 and J is TRBJ2-5, with 9 nucleotides matching TRBD2. Sequencing used CD4+ or CD8+ T cells sorted from blood, obtained in a trial of the OX40 agonist ivuxolimab. The CDR3 DNA reads TGTGCCAGCACCTGGACCCTAGCGGGGAGCCAAGAGACCCAGTACTTC. As protein: CASTWTLAGSQETQYF.